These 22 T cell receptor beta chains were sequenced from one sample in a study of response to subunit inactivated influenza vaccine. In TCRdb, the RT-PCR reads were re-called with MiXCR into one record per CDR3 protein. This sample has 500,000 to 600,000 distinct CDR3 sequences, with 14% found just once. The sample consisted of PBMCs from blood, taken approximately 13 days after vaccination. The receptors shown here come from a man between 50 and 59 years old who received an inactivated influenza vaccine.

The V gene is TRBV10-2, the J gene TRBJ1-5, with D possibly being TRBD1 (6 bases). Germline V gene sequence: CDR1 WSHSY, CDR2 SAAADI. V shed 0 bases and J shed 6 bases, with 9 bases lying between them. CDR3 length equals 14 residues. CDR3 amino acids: CASSESGGRQPQHF. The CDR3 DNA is TGCGCCAGCAGTGAGTCGGGGGGGCGTCAGCCCCAGCATTTT.

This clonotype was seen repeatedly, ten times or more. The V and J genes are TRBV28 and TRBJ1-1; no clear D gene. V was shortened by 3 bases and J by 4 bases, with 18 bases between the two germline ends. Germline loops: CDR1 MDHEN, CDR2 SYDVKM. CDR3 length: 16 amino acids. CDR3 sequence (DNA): TGTGCCAGCAGTTTCATCACTTTCGCGAAGAGCACTGAAGCTTTCTTT. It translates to CASSFITFAKSTEAFF.

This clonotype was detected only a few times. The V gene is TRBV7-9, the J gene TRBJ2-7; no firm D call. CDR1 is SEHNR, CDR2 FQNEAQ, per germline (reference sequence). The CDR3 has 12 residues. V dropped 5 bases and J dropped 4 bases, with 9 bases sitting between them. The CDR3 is CASSTNKYEQYF. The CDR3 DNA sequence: TGTGCCAGCAGCACCAACAAGTACGAGCAGTACTTC.

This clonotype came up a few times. The CDR3 coding sequence is TGCGCCAGCAGCTTGGGGGCGCGGGATGAAAAACTGTTTTTT. Its translation is CASSLGARDEKLFF. The J gene is TRBJ1-4, the V gene TRBV5-1; D is unclear. The germline V gene encodes CDR1 SGHRS and CDR2 YFSETQ. V was cut by 0 bases and J by 6 bases, with 9 bases left in between. The CDR3 extends over 14 amino acids.

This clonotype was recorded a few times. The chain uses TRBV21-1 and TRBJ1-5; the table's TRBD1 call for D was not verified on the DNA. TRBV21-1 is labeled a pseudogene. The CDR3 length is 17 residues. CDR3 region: CASSTEQGAFCNQPQHF. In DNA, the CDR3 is TGTGCCAGCAGCACCGAACAGGGGGCATTTTGCAATCAGCCCCAGCATTTT.

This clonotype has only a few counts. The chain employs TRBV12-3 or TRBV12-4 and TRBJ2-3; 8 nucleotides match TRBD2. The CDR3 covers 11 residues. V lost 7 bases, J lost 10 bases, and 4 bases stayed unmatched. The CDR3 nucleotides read TGTGCCAGCACCCCGGGGGGGGCGCAGTATTTT. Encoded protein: CASTPGGAQYF.

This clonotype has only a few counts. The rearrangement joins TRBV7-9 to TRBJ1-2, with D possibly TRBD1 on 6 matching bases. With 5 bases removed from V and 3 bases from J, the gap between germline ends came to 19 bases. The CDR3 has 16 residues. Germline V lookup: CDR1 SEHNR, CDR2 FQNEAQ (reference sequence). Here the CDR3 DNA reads TGTGCCAGCAGCAAAGCCGGGGGCAGCCTCTACTATGGCTACACCTTC. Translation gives CASSKAGGSLYYGYTF. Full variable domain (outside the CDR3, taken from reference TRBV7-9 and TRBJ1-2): DTGVSQNPRHKITKRGQNVTFRCDPISEHNRLYWYRQTLGQGPEFLTYFQNEAQLEKSRLLSDRFSAERPKGSFSTLEIQRTEQGDSAMYLCASSKAGGSLYYGYTFGSGTRLTVV.

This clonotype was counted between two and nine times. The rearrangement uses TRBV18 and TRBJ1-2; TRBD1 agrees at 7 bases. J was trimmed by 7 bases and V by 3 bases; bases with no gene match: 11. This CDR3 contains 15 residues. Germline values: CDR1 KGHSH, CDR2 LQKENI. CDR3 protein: CASSPSTGPGGGYTF. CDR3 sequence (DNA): TGTGCCAGCTCACCGTCGACAGGGCCCGGGGGTGGCTACACCTTC.

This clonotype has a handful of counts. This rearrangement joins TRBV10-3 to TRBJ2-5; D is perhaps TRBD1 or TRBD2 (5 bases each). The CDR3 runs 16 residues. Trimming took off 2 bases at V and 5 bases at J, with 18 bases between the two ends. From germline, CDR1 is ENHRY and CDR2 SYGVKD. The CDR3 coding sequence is TGTGCCATCAGTGAGGGGACCACCTCGTATTGGGAGACCCAGTACTTC. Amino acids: CAISEGTTSYWETQYF.

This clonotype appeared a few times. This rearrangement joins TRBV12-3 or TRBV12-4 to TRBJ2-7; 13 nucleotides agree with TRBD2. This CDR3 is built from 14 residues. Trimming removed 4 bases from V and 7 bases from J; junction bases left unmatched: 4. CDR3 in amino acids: CASSSLAGGSEQYF. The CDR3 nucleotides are TGTGCCAGCAGTTCACTAGCGGGGGGGAGTGAGCAGTACTTC.

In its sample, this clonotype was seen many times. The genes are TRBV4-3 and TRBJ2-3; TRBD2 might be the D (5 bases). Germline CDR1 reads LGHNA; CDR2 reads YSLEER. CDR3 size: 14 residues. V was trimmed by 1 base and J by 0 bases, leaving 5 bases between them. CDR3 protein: CASSQGTSTDTQYF. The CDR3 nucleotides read TGCGCCAGCAGCCAAGGGACTAGCACAGATACGCAGTATTTT.

CDR3 nucleotides: TGCGCCAGCACTACAGGGCCGTCTGAGGATACGCAGTATTTT. Protein product: CASTTGPSEDTQYF. This chain links TRBV5-1 with TRBJ2-3, with a possible D match to TRBD1 (6 bases). Germline CDR1 and CDR2: SGHRS and YFSETQ. Between the trimmed V and J ends, which lost 6 bases and 6 bases, there was a span of 17 bases. This CDR3 comprises 14 residues.

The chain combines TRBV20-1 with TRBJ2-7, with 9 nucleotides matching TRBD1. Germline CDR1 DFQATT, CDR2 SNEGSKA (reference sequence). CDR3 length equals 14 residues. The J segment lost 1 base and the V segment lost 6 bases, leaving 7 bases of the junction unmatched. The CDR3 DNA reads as TGCAGTGCCACTCCGGGGACAGGGTCCTACGAGCAGTACTTC. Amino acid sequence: CSATPGTGSYEQYF.

CDR3 sequence (DNA): TGCGCCAGCAGCTTGGAGGGGGATCTTGAAGCTTTCTTT. Translating it yields CASSLEGDLEAFF. The V gene is TRBV5-1, the J gene TRBJ1-1; the D gene is possibly TRBD1 (6 bases). The CDR3 loop spans 13 amino acids. V dropped 0 bases and J dropped 7 bases, with 10 bases sitting between them. Germline loops: CDR1 SGHRS, CDR2 YFSETQ.

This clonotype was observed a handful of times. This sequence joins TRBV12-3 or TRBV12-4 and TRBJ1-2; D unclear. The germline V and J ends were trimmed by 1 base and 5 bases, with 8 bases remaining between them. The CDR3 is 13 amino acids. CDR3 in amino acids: CASSLGDKYGYTF. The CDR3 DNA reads TGTGCCAGCAGTTTAGGGGATAAGTATGGCTACACCTTC.

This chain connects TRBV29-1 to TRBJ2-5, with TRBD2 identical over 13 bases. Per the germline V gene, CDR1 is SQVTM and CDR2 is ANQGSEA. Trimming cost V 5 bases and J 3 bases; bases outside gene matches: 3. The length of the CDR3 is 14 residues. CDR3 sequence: CSVWGLAGKETQYF. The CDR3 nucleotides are TGCAGCGTTTGGGGACTAGCGGGAAAAGAGACCCAGTACTTC.

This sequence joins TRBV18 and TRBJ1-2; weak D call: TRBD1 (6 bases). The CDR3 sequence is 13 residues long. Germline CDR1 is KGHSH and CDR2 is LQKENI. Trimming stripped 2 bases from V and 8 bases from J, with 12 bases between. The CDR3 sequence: CASSPAGADGYTF. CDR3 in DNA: TGTGCCAGCTCACCAGCGGGGGCAGACGGCTACACCTTC.

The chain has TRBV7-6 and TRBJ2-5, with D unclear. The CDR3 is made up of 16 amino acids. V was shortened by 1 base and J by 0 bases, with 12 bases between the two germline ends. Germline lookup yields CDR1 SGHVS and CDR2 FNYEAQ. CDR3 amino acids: CASSLGLSTYQETQYF. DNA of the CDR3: TGTGCCAGCAGCTTAGGTCTCTCGACATACCAAGAGACCCAGTACTTC.

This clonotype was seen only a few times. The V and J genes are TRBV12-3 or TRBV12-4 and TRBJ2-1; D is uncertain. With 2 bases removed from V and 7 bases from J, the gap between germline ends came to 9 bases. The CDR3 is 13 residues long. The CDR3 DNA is TGTGCCAGCAGTTTATTTGGGGTAAATGAGCAGTTCTTC. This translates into CASSLFGVNEQFF.

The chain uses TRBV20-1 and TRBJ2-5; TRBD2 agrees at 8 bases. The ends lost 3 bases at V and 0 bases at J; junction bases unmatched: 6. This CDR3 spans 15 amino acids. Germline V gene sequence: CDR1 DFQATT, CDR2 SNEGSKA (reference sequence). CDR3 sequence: CSASATSGDQETQYF. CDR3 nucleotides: TGCAGTGCTAGTGCAACTAGCGGAGACCAAGAGACCCAGTACTTC.

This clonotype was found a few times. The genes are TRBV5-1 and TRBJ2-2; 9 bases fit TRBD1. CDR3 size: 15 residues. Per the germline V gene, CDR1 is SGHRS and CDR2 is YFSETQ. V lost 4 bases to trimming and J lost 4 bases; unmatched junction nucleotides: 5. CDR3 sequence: CASSRTGDVTGELFF. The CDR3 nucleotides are TGCGCCAGCAGCCGGACAGGGGACGTCACCGGGGAGCTGTTTTTT. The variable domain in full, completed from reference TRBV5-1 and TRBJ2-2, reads KAGVTQTPRYLIKTRGQQVTLSCSPISGHRSVSWYQQTPGQGLQFLFEYFSETQRNKGNFPGRFSGRQFSNSRSEMNVSTLELGDSALYLCASSRTGDVTGELFFGEGSRLTVL.

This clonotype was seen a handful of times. The CDR3 nucleotides are TGTGCCAGCAGCAAGGGAGAGTCAGATACGCAGTATTTT. Its translation: CASSKGESDTQYF. J is TRBJ2-3 and V is TRBV6-4; D might be TRBD2 (5 bases). Trimming pared 6 bases from V and 4 bases from J, leaving 11 bases between. The CDR3 is 13 amino acids. Germline loops: CDR1 MRHNA, CDR2 SNTAGT.